These T cell receptor beta chains were read from a single sample in a study of Ad26.COV2.S vaccination and SARS-CoV-2 variants. Sequenced by immunoSEQ multiplex PCR; TCRdb stores in-frame clones only, minus some. The profile shows 300,000 to 400,000 clones, about nine tenths of them singletons. The specimen was peripheral blood, collected in a trial of Ad26.COV2.S vaccine versus placebo. The receptors were gathered from a person between 18 and 60 years old who received the Ad26.COV2.S COVID-19 vaccine or a placebo. The CDR3 runs from the conserved cysteine through the conserved F or W. A D gene is named only where the DNA matches it firmly. Clone sizes are given selectively: once, few, many, or a class where the clone is expanded.

d_gene: TRBD1; j_gene: TRBJ1-2; abundance: .; v_gene: TRBV9; CDR3nt: TGTGCCAGCAGCGCCCAGGGGGGGACAAACTATGGCTACACCTTC; CDR3aa: CASSAQGGTNYGYTF
d_gene: .; j_gene: TRBJ1-2; abundance: .; v_gene: TRBV9; CDR3nt: TGTGCCAGCAGCGTAGATGGCTATGGCTACACCTTC; CDR3aa: CASSVDGYGYTF
d_gene: .; j_gene: TRBJ1-3; abundance: once; v_gene: TRBV27; CDR3nt: TGTGCCAGCAGTTTAACCGGGACATCCCGGCGGGGAAACACCATATATTTT; CDR3aa: CASSLTGTSRRGNTIYF
d_gene: .; j_gene: TRBJ1-1; abundance: .; v_gene: TRBV5-1; CDR3nt: TGCGCCAGCAGCTCTTCAATTGGGGTCCCTGAAGCTTTCTTT; CDR3aa: CASSSSIGVPEAFF
d_gene: .; j_gene: TRBJ1-5; abundance: few; v_gene: TRBV28; CDR3nt: TGTGCCAGCAGTTTAGTGGCAGACAATCAGCCCCAGCATTTT; CDR3aa: CASSLVADNQPQHF
d_gene: .; j_gene: TRBJ1-1; abundance: .; v_gene: TRBV14; CDR3nt: TGTGCCAGCAGTTCTTTATCGGGGGTGACTGAAGCTTTCTTT; CDR3aa: CASSSLSGVTEAFF
d_gene: .; j_gene: TRBJ2-7; abundance: .; v_gene: TRBV6-5; CDR3nt: TGTGCCAGCAGTTACTCGAGAGGGGAAGGGAAATACTTC; CDR3aa: CASSYSRGEGKYF
d_gene: .; j_gene: TRBJ1-5; abundance: .; v_gene: TRBV2; CDR3nt: TGTGCCAGCATCCCAGACTATAACAATCAGCCCCAGCATTTT; CDR3aa: CASIPDYNNQPQHF
d_gene: TRBD1; j_gene: TRBJ1-4; abundance: .; v_gene: TRBV4-1; CDR3nt: TGCGCCAGCAGCTTAGCACCGGGACAGGGGGGTGAAAAACTGTTTTTT; CDR3aa: CASSLAPGQGGEKLFF
d_gene: .; j_gene: TRBJ1-2; abundance: .; v_gene: TRBV5-4; CDR3nt: TGTGCCAGCAGCTTACGGGCCAGGGGACGGGAGGGCTACACCTTC; CDR3aa: CASSLRARGREGYTF
d_gene: .; j_gene: TRBJ1-4; abundance: .; v_gene: TRBV6-5; CDR3nt: TGTGCCAGCAGTCTGACGGTGGTGGCTAATGAAAAACTGTTTTTT; CDR3aa: CASSLTVVANEKLFF
d_gene: TRBD1; j_gene: TRBJ2-1; abundance: .; v_gene: TRBV5-6; CDR3nt: TGTGCCAGCAGCCTCCGGTGGGACAGGGCCTACAATGAGCAGTTCTTC; CDR3aa: CASSLRWDRAYNEQFF
d_gene: .; j_gene: TRBJ2-5; abundance: .; v_gene: TRBV30; CDR3nt: TGTGCCCGTAGTTGGGGGACGGGAGAGACCCAGTACTTC; CDR3aa: CARSWGTGETQYF
d_gene: TRBD1; j_gene: TRBJ2-1; abundance: once; v_gene: TRBV6-5; CDR3nt: TGTGCCAGCAGCGGACAGGGAAACATGTGGAATGAGCAGTTCTTC; CDR3aa: CASSGQGNMWNEQFF
d_gene: .; j_gene: TRBJ1-2; abundance: once; v_gene: TRBV7-8; CDR3nt: TGTGCCAGCAGCGTAGGGGGGTCTAACTATGGCTACACCTTC; CDR3aa: CASSVGGSNYGYTF
d_gene: TRBD2; j_gene: TRBJ2-1; abundance: .; v_gene: TRBV7-6; CDR3nt: TGTGCCAGCAGCTTACCAATGAGCGGGGGGGCCCCTAGCTCCTACAATGAGCAGTTCTTC; CDR3aa: CASSLPMSGGAPSSYNEQFF
d_gene: .; j_gene: TRBJ2-3; abundance: .; v_gene: TRBV12-3/TRBV12-4; CDR3nt: TGTGCCAGCAGTCCAGACCGGAGAGACACGCAGTATTTT; CDR3aa: CASSPDRRDTQYF
d_gene: .; j_gene: TRBJ1-6; abundance: .; v_gene: TRBV11-2; CDR3nt: TGTGCCAGCAGCTTAGTTAGTTTCTATAATTCACCCCTCCACTTT; CDR3aa: CASSLVSFYNSPLHF
d_gene: .; j_gene: TRBJ1-2; abundance: once; v_gene: TRBV6-5; CDR3nt: TGTGCCAGCAACGAACAGGGTACAGATGGCTACACCTTC; CDR3aa: CASNEQGTDGYTF
d_gene: TRBD2; j_gene: TRBJ2-5; abundance: .; v_gene: TRBV12-3/TRBV12-4; CDR3nt: TGTGCCAGCACCGGGGGGGGTCAAGAGACCCAGTACTTC; CDR3aa: CASTGGGQETQYF
d_gene: .; j_gene: TRBJ2-7; abundance: many; v_gene: TRBV5-4; CDR3nt: TGTGCCAGCAGCTTGAGGCCCGGCTCCAGCTCCTACGAGCAGTACTTC; CDR3aa: CASSLRPGSSSYEQYF
d_gene: TRBD1; j_gene: TRBJ2-1; abundance: .; v_gene: TRBV29-1; CDR3nt: TGCAGCGGCAGGGGGCTAATCTACAATGAGCAGTTCTTC; CDR3aa: CSGRGLIYNEQFF
d_gene: .; j_gene: TRBJ2-7; abundance: .; v_gene: TRBV7-9; CDR3nt: TGTGCCAGCAGCTTAGCCATTCGACAATACGAGCAGTACTTC; CDR3aa: CASSLAIRQYEQYF
d_gene: TRBD1; j_gene: TRBJ1-1; abundance: .; v_gene: TRBV3-1/TRBV3-2; CDR3nt: TGTGCCAGCAGCTTCCAACCGGGACAGATGAACACTGAAGCTTTCTTT; CDR3aa: CASSFQPGQMNTEAFF
d_gene: TRBD1; j_gene: TRBJ1-5; abundance: .; v_gene: TRBV4-1; CDR3nt: TGCGCCAGCAGCCAGTATATCTCGACAGGGAGGGATCAGCCCCAGCATTTT; CDR3aa: CASSQYISTGRDQPQHF
d_gene: .; j_gene: TRBJ1-1; abundance: .; v_gene: TRBV5-4; CDR3nt: TGTGCCAGCAGCCTCCCCGGGACTGTGAACACTGAAGCTTTCTTT; CDR3aa: CASSLPGTVNTEAFF
d_gene: TRBD2; j_gene: TRBJ2-1; abundance: .; v_gene: TRBV6-6; CDR3nt: TGTGCCAGCACCCAGACTAGCGGGGGGGCTTATGAGCAGTTCTTC; CDR3aa: CASTQTSGGAYEQFF
d_gene: .; j_gene: TRBJ1-2; abundance: .; v_gene: TRBV9; CDR3nt: TGTGCCAGCAGCGTGGGGCTTGGATATGGCTACACCTTC; CDR3aa: CASSVGLGYGYTF
d_gene: .; j_gene: TRBJ1-4; abundance: .; v_gene: TRBV5-1; CDR3nt: TGCGCCAGCAGCTTGGCCTCGGGTGCAACTAATGAAAAACTGTTTTTT; CDR3aa: CASSLASGATNEKLFF
d_gene: .; j_gene: TRBJ1-1; abundance: .; v_gene: TRBV7-2; CDR3nt: TGTGCCAGCAGCGTCGACAGGTTTAACACTGAAGCTTTCTTT; CDR3aa: CASSVDRFNTEAFF
d_gene: TRBD1; j_gene: TRBJ2-3; abundance: .; v_gene: TRBV7-9; CDR3nt: TGTGCCAGCAGCTTCGGACAGGTGCTCGGAGATACGCAGTATTTT; CDR3aa: CASSFGQVLGDTQYF
d_gene: .; j_gene: TRBJ1-2; abundance: .; v_gene: TRBV24-1; CDR3nt: TGTGCCACCAGTGACCGCCCCTATGGCTACACCTTC; CDR3aa: CATSDRPYGYTF
d_gene: TRBD2; j_gene: TRBJ2-3; abundance: few; v_gene: TRBV6-5; CDR3nt: TGTGCCAGCAGCCGAGCGGGGGCGGGCACAGATACGCAGTATTTT; CDR3aa: CASSRAGAGTDTQYF
d_gene: .; j_gene: TRBJ1-1; abundance: few; v_gene: TRBV5-4; CDR3nt: TGTGCCAGCAGCCCGGCGGCGGATAGGAACACTGAAGCTTTCTTT; CDR3aa: CASSPAADRNTEAFF
d_gene: TRBD2; j_gene: TRBJ2-2; abundance: .; v_gene: TRBV18; CDR3nt: TGTGCCAGCTCACCAGGACTAGCGGGGGGGCCCGGCACCGGGGAGCTGTTTTTT; CDR3aa: CASSPGLAGGPGTGELFF
d_gene: .; j_gene: TRBJ2-2; abundance: few; v_gene: TRBV7-9; CDR3nt: TGTGCCAGTCCCCCCGACACCGGGGAGCTGTTTTTT; CDR3aa: CASPPDTGELFF
d_gene: .; j_gene: TRBJ2-7; abundance: .; v_gene: TRBV5-6; CDR3nt: TGTGCCAGCAGCTTAGGGCGGGGGCTCACCTACGAGCAGTACTTC; CDR3aa: CASSLGRGLTYEQYF
d_gene: .; j_gene: TRBJ1-4; abundance: few; v_gene: TRBV6-2/TRBV6-3; CDR3nt: TGTGCCAGCAGTTACGGCGGACAAAAACTGTTTTTT; CDR3aa: CASSYGGQKLFF
d_gene: .; j_gene: TRBJ2-7; abundance: once; v_gene: TRBV7-8; CDR3nt: TGTGCCAGCAGCGAAGTGGGAGTTCACAGCTCCTACGAGCAGTACTTC; CDR3aa: CASSEVGVHSSYEQYF
d_gene: TRBD1; j_gene: TRBJ2-7; abundance: once; v_gene: TRBV4-2; CDR3nt: TGTGCCAGCAGCCAAGGGCTAGACAGGGGGGTCGAGCAGTACTTC; CDR3aa: CASSQGLDRGVEQYF
d_gene: TRBD2; j_gene: TRBJ2-3; abundance: .; v_gene: TRBV25-1; CDR3nt: TGTGCCAGCAGTGAATACGGCAGGACTAGCAGTTCAGATACGCAGTATTTT; CDR3aa: CASSEYGRTSSSDTQYF
d_gene: TRBD2; j_gene: TRBJ2-3; abundance: .; v_gene: TRBV4-3; CDR3nt: TGCGCCAGCAGCCAAGCGACCGGGACTAGCGGGGGGGATACGCAGTATTTT; CDR3aa: CASSQATGTSGGDTQYF
d_gene: .; j_gene: TRBJ1-1; abundance: .; v_gene: TRBV30; CDR3nt: TGTGCCGCTGGTGAGGGAGGTATCGGCACTGAAGCTTTCTTT; CDR3aa: CAAGEGGIGTEAFF
d_gene: .; j_gene: TRBJ1-2; abundance: .; v_gene: TRBV5-1; CDR3nt: TGCGCCAGCAGCTTGGGTCAGGGCGCGAGCGGCTACACCTTC; CDR3aa: CASSLGQGASGYTF
d_gene: TRBD1; j_gene: TRBJ2-1; abundance: .; v_gene: TRBV6-2/TRBV6-3; CDR3nt: TGTGCCAGCAGTCCCTGGACAGGCGACAATGAGCAGTTCTTC; CDR3aa: CASSPWTGDNEQFF
d_gene: TRBD2; j_gene: TRBJ2-1; abundance: .; v_gene: TRBV7-6; CDR3nt: TGTGCCAGCAGCGCCCCTGTCGCGGGGGGGCGTGAGCAGTTCTTC; CDR3aa: CASSAPVAGGREQFF
d_gene: .; j_gene: TRBJ1-1; abundance: .; v_gene: TRBV6-5; CDR3nt: TGTGCCAGCAGCGACGACACTGAAGCTTTCTTT; CDR3aa: CASSDDTEAFF
d_gene: .; j_gene: TRBJ1-4; abundance: .; v_gene: TRBV18; CDR3nt: TGTGCCAGCTCACCGTCGGGGGGTTACGGTGAAAAACTGTTTTTT; CDR3aa: CASSPSGGYGEKLFF
d_gene: .; j_gene: TRBJ2-5; abundance: .; v_gene: TRBV7-9; CDR3nt: TGTGCCAGCAGCTTCGGGATTCCCGAAGAGACCCAGTACTTC; CDR3aa: CASSFGIPEETQYF
d_gene: .; j_gene: TRBJ1-6; abundance: .; v_gene: TRBV6-1; CDR3nt: TGTGCCAGCAGTGAAATTCCAAAGGGGATTAATTCACCCCTCCACTTT; CDR3aa: CASSEIPKGINSPLHF
d_gene: TRBD1; j_gene: TRBJ2-3; abundance: .; v_gene: TRBV4-1; CDR3nt: TGCGCCAGCAGCCAACCCGACAGGGCCCCGAGCACAGATACGCAGTATTTT; CDR3aa: CASSQPDRAPSTDTQYF
d_gene: .; j_gene: TRBJ2-3; abundance: .; v_gene: TRBV29-1; CDR3nt: TGCAGCGTTGAGACAAACACAGATACGCAGTATTTT; CDR3aa: CSVETNTDTQYF
d_gene: .; j_gene: TRBJ2-7; abundance: .; v_gene: TRBV27; CDR3nt: TGTGCCAGCAGAACCGGGGCCCGCTACGAGCAGTACTTC; CDR3aa: CASRTGARYEQYF